These T cell receptor beta chains were read from a single sample in a study of Ad26.COV2.S vaccination and SARS-CoV-2 variants. Generated by immunoSEQ multiplex PCR, the TCRdb table keeps only in-frame clones and is missing some. The sample records around 420,000 clones, approximately 90% being singletons. The sample here was peripheral blood, taken in a trial of Ad26.COV2.S vaccine versus placebo. The receptors originated from a person aged 18-65 years who received the Ad26.COV2.S COVID-19 vaccine or a placebo. CDR3s include the opening cysteine and the closing phenylalanine or tryptophan. D genes are given only for firm matches. Expanded clones are given a class, and other clones once, few, many or no size at all.

NA	NA	TRBV19	TRBJ1-3	TGTGCCAGTAGTATCGCCGCGTCTGGAAACACCATATATTTT	CASSIAASGNTIYF
NA	NA	TRBV11-1	TRBJ1-2	TGTGCCAGCAGCTCCTCGACGGCAGCAAACTATGGCTACACCTTC	CASSSSTAANYGYTF
TRBD1	NA	TRBV5-1	TRBJ1-2	TGCGCCAGCAGCCCGGGACAGGGGAATGGCTACACCTTC	CASSPGQGNGYTF
NA	NA	TRBV10-2	TRBJ1-2	TGCGCCAGCAGTGAGTCGGGGCCTAACTATGGCTACACCTTC	CASSESGPNYGYTF
NA	NA	TRBV7-8	TRBJ1-4	TGTGCCAGCAGCTTATCCGGAGGAGTGACACGACATAGGGAAAAACTGTTTTTT	CASSLSGGVTRHREKLFF
NA	NA	TRBV29-1	TRBJ2-7	TGCAGCGTCCGGGCCGGTTCCTACGAGCAGTACTTC	CSVRAGSYEQYF
NA	NA	TRBV11-3	TRBJ2-5	TGTGCCAGCAGCTTAAACCGGGGCACGGAGACCCAGTACTTC	CASSLNRGTETQYF
NA	NA	TRBV27	TRBJ2-7	TGTGCCAGCAGTTTATCGGCGGGACACTCTTTGACCTACGAGCAGTACTTC	CASSLSAGHSLTYEQYF
TRBD1	once	TRBV7-2	TRBJ1-2	TGTGCCAGCAGCCCGCGGACAGGCCCGAACTATGGCTACACCTTC	CASSPRTGPNYGYTF
NA	once	TRBV18	TRBJ2-7	TGTGCCAGCTCACCGTCGGGACGAAGCTCCTACGAGCAGTACTTC	CASSPSGRSSYEQYF
TRBD1	once	TRBV23-1	TRBJ2-4	TGCGCCAGCAGTCAACCTCCGCCAGGGGGCAATGAAATAGCCAAAAACATTCAGTACTTC	CASSQPPPGGNEIAKNIQYF
NA	NA	TRBV4-3	TRBJ1-5	TGCGCCAGCAGCCAAGAATCAAGGGGGAATCAGCCCCAGCATTTT	CASSQESRGNQPQHF
NA	NA	TRBV28	TRBJ1-5	TGTGCCAGCAGTTTTCATGTGCGCAATCAGCCCCAGCATTTT	CASSFHVRNQPQHF
TRBD1	NA	TRBV5-1	TRBJ2-3	TGCGCCAGCAGCTTGGACCAGGGGGTCACAGATACGCAGTATTTT	CASSLDQGVTDTQYF
TRBD1	NA	TRBV4-1	TRBJ1-5	TGCGCCAGCAGCCAAGCGGACAGGGACGCTCAGCCCCAGCATTTT	CASSQADRDAQPQHF
TRBD2	few	TRBV10-2	TRBJ2-5	TGCGCCAGCAAAGGAGGCGGGAGCCAAGAGACCCAGTACTTC	CASKGGGSQETQYF
TRBD2	NA	TRBV19	TRBJ2-1	TGTGCCAGTAGCGGGGGGACCGGCTTGCGGTTCTTC	CASSGGTGLRFF
NA	NA	TRBV6-5	TRBJ1-2	TGTGCCAGCAGCCCCCACACCCGCTATGGCTACACCTTC	CASSPHTRYGYTF
NA	NA	TRBV5-6	TRBJ2-7	TGTGCCAGCAGCAAATCGGACAACCCCTACGAGCAGTACTTC	CASSKSDNPYEQYF
TRBD1	NA	TRBV15	TRBJ1-4	TGTGCCACCAGCAGGGACAGGGTAGGAGATGAAAAACTGTTTTTT	CATSRDRVGDEKLFF
NA	NA	TRBV5-1	TRBJ1-1	TGCGCCAGCAGCTTATTCCCGGGACAACCGAACACTGAAGCTTTCTTT	CASSLFPGQPNTEAFF
NA	few	TRBV27	TRBJ2-7	TGTGCCAGCAGTTTAGGGGACGGGTTTTACGAGCAGTACTTC	CASSLGDGFYEQYF
TRBD1	NA	TRBV27	TRBJ2-4	TGTGCCAGCAGCCCCAAACCACCGACAGGGCGGAACATTCAGTACTTC	CASSPKPPTGRNIQYF
TRBD2	NA	TRBV5-1	TRBJ2-1	TGCGCCAGCAGCCTGACTACTAGCGGGGGTGGTAATGAGCAGTTCTTC	CASSLTTSGGGNEQFF
NA	NA	TRBV29-1	TRBJ1-6	TGCAGCGTGGGGGGGGGCCTTCGCTTAGGGTCACCCCTCCACTTT	CSVGGGLRLGSPLHF
NA	NA	TRBV7-9	TRBJ2-1	TGTGCCAGCAGCTTAGGGGGGGTTCCCTACAATGAGCAGTTCTTC	CASSLGGVPYNEQFF
NA	NA	TRBV13	TRBJ2-1	TGTGCCAGCAGCCACGGGGTTGAGCAGTTCTTC	CASSHGVEQFF
NA	NA	TRBV12-3/TRBV12-4	TRBJ1-3	TGTGCCAGCAGTTTTGATGCCGGAAACACCATATATTTT	CASSFDAGNTIYF
TRBD1	NA	TRBV29-1	TRBJ2-7	TGCAGCGTTTTTCCGGGACAGCCGGACTACGAGCAGTACTTC	CSVFPGQPDYEQYF
TRBD1	NA	TRBV19	TRBJ2-4	TGTGCCAGTAGGTTACAGATAGGGGGCCCGGTTCTGGCCAAAAACATTCAGTACTTC	CASRLQIGGPVLAKNIQYF
TRBD2	NA	TRBV3-1/TRBV3-2	TRBJ2-7	TGTGCCAGCAGCCCCTTAGCGGGGGAGGTATCCGAGCAGTACTTC	CASSPLAGEVSEQYF
NA	NA	TRBV7-9	TRBJ2-1	TGTGCCAGCAGCTTAGATCGGTCCTACAATGAGCAGTTCTTC	CASSLDRSYNEQFF
NA	NA	TRBV5-8	TRBJ1-1	TGTGCCAGCAGCTTGCGTGGCGGGAACACTGAAGCTTTCTTT	CASSLRGGNTEAFF
NA	NA	TRBV9	TRBJ2-7	TGTGCCAGCAGCGCAGGGCCTAGCTCCTACGAGCAGTACTTC	CASSAGPSSYEQYF
TRBD1	NA	TRBV2	TRBJ2-6	TGTGCCAGCAGTGGGCCGGGACAGGCGCTCTCTGGGGCCAACGTCCTGACTTTC	CASSGPGQALSGANVLTF
NA	NA	TRBV6-2/TRBV6-3	TRBJ2-1	TGTGCCAGCAGTTACGGCCCGCCCGATGAGCAGTTCTTC	CASSYGPPDEQFF
TRBD2	NA	TRBV6-4	TRBJ2-3	TGTGCCAGCAGTGTTAAAAGCGGGGACAGCACAGATACGCAGTATTTT	CASSVKSGDSTDTQYF
NA	NA	TRBV6-1	TRBJ2-2	TGTGCCAGCAGTGAAGCGGGCAGGAGGAACACCGGGGAGCTGTTTTTT	CASSEAGRRNTGELFF
TRBD1	once	TRBV7-8	TRBJ1-1	TGTGCCAGCAGCCCAGAACCGGGACAGAAGAACACTGAAGCTTTCTTT	CASSPEPGQKNTEAFF
NA	NA	TRBV2	TRBJ1-5	TGTGCCAGCAGTCGCAGGGCCGCTAGCAATCAGCCCCAGCATTTT	CASSRRAASNQPQHF
NA	NA	TRBV10-3	TRBJ1-2	TGTGCCATCAGTGAGTCCGGGAATGGCTACACCTTC	CAISESGNGYTF
TRBD1	NA	TRBV18	TRBJ1-6	TGTGCCAGCTCACCACCGGGACAGACGAATTCACCCCTCCACTTT	CASSPPGQTNSPLHF
TRBD1	NA	TRBV7-9	TRBJ2-4	TGTGCCAGCAGCTTACCAGGGGGACCCACAATAGCCAAAAACATTCAGTACTTC	CASSLPGGPTIAKNIQYF
TRBD1	NA	TRBV3-1/TRBV3-2	TRBJ2-5	TGTGCCAGCAGCCAACAGGGGGCTGAGACCCAGTACTTC	CASSQQGAETQYF
NA	NA	TRBV6-6	TRBJ2-5	TGTGCCAGCAGTTACTCGCAGGGGGGTAGGGAGACCCAGTACTTC	CASSYSQGGRETQYF
TRBD1	NA	TRBV27	TRBJ2-7	TGTGCCAGCAGTTTATTGGATCGGACAGGGGTTCGCGAGCAGTACTTC	CASSLLDRTGVREQYF
NA	few	TRBV6-1	TRBJ1-4	TGTGCCAGCAGTGAAAAGTCCCAGCAGGCAACTAATGAAAAACTGTTTTTT	CASSEKSQQATNEKLFF
NA	few	TRBV5-4	TRBJ2-7	TGTGCCAGCAGCTTGTCCTGGATGCGACGCTCCTACGAGCAGTACTTC	CASSLSWMRRSYEQYF
TRBD2	NA	TRBV6-2/TRBV6-3	TRBJ2-1	TGTGCCAGCAGTCCCTTAGCGGGGGGACATGAGCAGTTCTTC	CASSPLAGGHEQFF
NA	NA	TRBV2	TRBJ2-5	TGTGCCAGCGGCCAGGGAATGGAGACCCAGTACTTC	CASGQGMETQYF
NA	NA	TRBV7-3	TRBJ1-2	TGTGCCAGCAGCCCCGGTGTGTCAGGGAGCCCTTCTAACTATGGCTACACCTTC	CASSPGVSGSPSNYGYTF
TRBD2	NA	TRBV19	TRBJ2-2	TGTGCCAGTAGTACCGGACTAGCGGGGACAACTTCGAACACCGGGGAGCTGTTTTTT	CASSTGLAGTTSNTGELFF